This TCR beta chain was profiled in a study of blood T cell repertoires in COVID-19. Across the whole study: The United States, Italy and Spain supplied acute and convalescent COVID-19 samples. Sample material is recorded as cDNA or gDNA derived from T cells, B-cell-depleted T cells, or PBMCs.

Authors' processing steps: By means of reference gene primer amplification, nucleated cell counts were estimated. The protocol was immunoSEQ multiplex PCR, while the TCRdb copy is restricted to in-frame clones and leaves out a portion. The V and J calls and the clone size are those of that table, but D and trimming were determined from the DNA. The table shows about 200,000 clones, with roughly 76% occurring only once. This receptor was obtained from a human donor in a cohort sampled during active COVID-19. The sequenced sample was peripheral blood.

CDR3 nucleotides: TGTGCCAGCAGCTTTCAAGGACAGGGTATAGGAGAGACCCAGTACTTC. It yields the protein CASSFQGQGIGETQYF. The J gene is TRBJ2-5, the V gene TRBV7-9; TRBD1 matches at 8 bases. The CDR3 spans 16 residues. J lost 4 bases, V lost 3 bases, and 10 bases had no gene match. Germline values: CDR1 SEHNR, CDR2 FQNEAQ (reference sequence).